This is a list of T cell receptor beta chains from one sample in a study of T-cell memory formation after mild COVID-19. One entry per CDR3 protein, called by TCRdb with MiXCR from the 5' RACE reads. This sample carries roughly 220,000 distinct CDR3 sequences, more than 8% of them seen once, and the ten largest clones take 3.5%. Material: PBMCs or a T cell subset sorted from them (not recorded which). The receptors here all came from a man between 18 and 35 years old who had mild COVID-19 (a few samples of this study predate the infection). Cell type and time point are not known. Each CDR3 is given without its conserved first and last residue.

TRBV20-1 | SVEAPTNEKLF
TRBV12-3/TRBV12-4 | ASSSPWDWNTGELF
TRBV20-1 | SAALAGSTDTQY
TRBV4-2 | ASSQGRGGRVDTQY
TRBV7-2 | ASSRPDRGTPPLH
TRBV20-1 | SALIGGYSQETQY
TRBV12-3/TRBV12-4 | ASSLGTILETQY
TRBV7-2 | ASSFLLATEAF
TRBV24-1 | ATSAGLAGGSYTDTQY
TRBV29-1 | SVEGRFGGSSYNEQF
TRBV10-3 | AISETNTGELF
TRBV6-5 | ASSLQATNEKLF
TRBV29-1 | SVAAATNEKLF
TRBV6-5 | ASSPRTGAGNTIY
TRBV7-6 | ASSSTGGATIEKLF
TRBV3-1 | ASSHYTQGVPEAF
TRBV5-4 | ASSLASGRMNTEAF
TRBV6-2/TRBV6-3 | ASRLRWGPTDTQY
TRBV4-3 | ASSQDTSTGELF
TRBV7-2 | ASSLLRVDNSPLH
TRBV7-2 | ASSAGPVADTQY
TRBV5-1 | ASSPGGAGNTEAF
TRBV18 | ASSAIGQGYPY
TRBV28 | ASSAGGVQNIQY
TRBV11-2 | ASSARTGRGSPLH
TRBV18 | ASSLRDSQTNTEAF
TRBV4-1 | ASSQGSRAFSETQY
TRBV4-2 | ASSQDLSGDTEAF
TRBV29-1 | SVASGLDYGYT
TRBV24-1 | ATSDLGQDY
TRBV3-1 | ASSSAQGFYADTQY
TRBV9 | ASSAQGATTPDTQY
TRBV7-3 | ASSLTGGYNSPLH
TRBV6-2/TRBV6-3 | ASSYDPRVPGRNQPQH
TRBV10-1 | ASSGPGGGASEQY